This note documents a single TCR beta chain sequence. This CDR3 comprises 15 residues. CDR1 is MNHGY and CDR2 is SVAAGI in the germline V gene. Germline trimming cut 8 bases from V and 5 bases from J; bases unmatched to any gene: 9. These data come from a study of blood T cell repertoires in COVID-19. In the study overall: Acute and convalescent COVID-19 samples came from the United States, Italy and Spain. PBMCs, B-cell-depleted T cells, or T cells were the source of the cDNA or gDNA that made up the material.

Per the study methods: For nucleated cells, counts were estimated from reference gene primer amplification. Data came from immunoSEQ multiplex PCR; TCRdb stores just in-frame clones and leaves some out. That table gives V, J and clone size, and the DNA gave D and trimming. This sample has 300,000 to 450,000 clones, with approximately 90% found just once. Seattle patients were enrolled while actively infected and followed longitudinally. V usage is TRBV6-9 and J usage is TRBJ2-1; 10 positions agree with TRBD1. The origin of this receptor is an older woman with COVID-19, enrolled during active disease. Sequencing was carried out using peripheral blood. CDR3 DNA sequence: TGTGCCAGCCGAAGACAGGGGGCACAGAACAATGAGCAGTTCTTC. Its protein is CASRRQGAQNNEQFF.